These 30 T cell receptor beta chains came from one sample sequenced in a study of blood T cells in healthy people across ages. Then a second PCR, running about 6 to 12 cycles, was carried out with a sample-barcoded 5' primer and a J-beta primer mix. MiXCR, run by TCRdb on the 5' RACE reads, gives a single entry per CDR3 protein. The table lists about 670,000 distinct CDR3 sequences, roughly 41% of them singletons, with approximately 29% in the top ten. The sample comprised blood. The receptors here all came from an elderly man in good health.

This chain links TRBV6-2 or TRBV6-3 with TRBJ2-1; D call uncertain. CDR3 size: 12 residues. With 7 bases removed from V and 9 bases from J, the gap between germline ends came to 13 bases. Germline CDR1 MNHEY, CDR2 SVGEGT. In DNA form, the CDR3 reads TGTGCCAGCACCTACCCGGAGACTGAGCAGTTCTTC. This translates into CASTYPETEQFF.

This rearrangement joins TRBV7-2 to TRBJ2-7; D not resolved. Germline V CDR1 and CDR2: SGHTA, FQGNSA. With 2 bases removed from V and 6 bases from J, the gap between germline ends came to 8 bases. The CDR3 contains 12 residues. CDR3 sequence reads: CASSLTRSEQYF. Written as DNA, the CDR3 is TGTGCCAGCAGCTTAACCAGGTCCGAGCAGTACTTC.

This clonotype was counted between two and nine times. CDR3 protein: CASSLPAGRHNEQFF. The CDR3, as DNA: TGTGCCAGCAGTTTACCAGCGGGGCGCCACAATGAGCAGTTCTTC. The chain employs TRBV12-3 or TRBV12-4 and TRBJ2-1, with 7 nucleotides matching TRBD2. V was clipped by 2 bases and J by 5 bases; unmatched bases: 6. The CDR3 sequence is 15 residues long.

This sequence joins TRBV6-5 and TRBJ2-7; possibly TRBD2 for D (5 bases). The CDR3 totals 17 residues. Deletions cut 0 bases from V and 0 bases from J, with 15 bases between. From germline, CDR1 is MNHEY and CDR2 SVGAGI. CDR3 sequence: CASSYSGPGSTSYEQYF. The DNA of the CDR3 is TGTGCCAGCAGTTACTCGGGTCCTGGGAGCACCTCCTACGAGCAGTACTTC.

The chain combines TRBV5-5 with TRBJ1-4; no clear D gene. Trimming took 0 bases from V and 0 from J, leaving 18 bases between them. Germline-derived CDR1 and CDR2 are SGHKS and YYEKEE (reference sequence). This CDR3 is 19 amino acids long. CDR3 DNA: TGTGCCAGCAGCTTGGCCCCTCGGGGAGGGCGCGCAACTAATGAAAAACTGTTTTTT. Translation: CASSLAPRGGRATNEKLFF.

The chain links TRBV19 to TRBJ1-2; D gene unclear. Germline values: CDR1 LNHDA, CDR2 SQIVND (reference sequence). With 2 bases removed from V and 5 bases from J, the gap between germline ends came to 6 bases. The CDR3 has 12 amino acids. The chain's CDR3 is CASSIQGYGYTF. The CDR3 DNA follows: TGTGCCAGTAGTATACAAGGATATGGCTACACCTTC. Based on the CDR3 plus reference TRBV19 and TRBJ1-2, the full variable domain is DGGITQSPKYLFRKEGQNVTLSCEQNLNHDAMYWYRQDPGQGLRLIYYSQIVNDFQKGDIAEGYSVSREKKESFPLTVTSAQKNPTAFYLCASSIQGYGYTFGSGTRLTVV.

This clonotype was found a few times. As DNA, the CDR3 is TGCGCCAGCTCTTGGGGCAGCGGTTCCTACGAGCAGTACTTC. This codes for CASSWGSGSYEQYF. This chain uses TRBV10-1 with TRBJ2-7, with D tentatively TRBD1 or TRBD2 (5 bases each). Deletions cut 8 bases from V and 1 base from J, with 15 bases between. The CDR3 runs to 14 residues. In germline, CDR1 is WNHNN, CDR2 SYGVQD (reference sequence).

The chain has TRBV29-1 and TRBJ1-6; 9 nucleotides agree with TRBD1. V was clipped by 3 bases and J by 4 bases; unmatched bases: 13. The CDR3 contains 18 residues. The germline V gene encodes CDR1 SQVTM and CDR2 ANQGSEA. The CDR3 is CSVDFVEQGATYNSPLHF. The CDR3 DNA follows: TGCAGCGTTGATTTCGTGGAACAGGGGGCGACGTATAATTCACCCCTCCACTTT.

This clonotype was observed a handful of times. The chain is built from TRBV2 and TRBJ2-6; D uncertain. The germline V gene has CDR1 SNHLY and CDR2 FYNNEI. V lost 2 bases to trimming and J lost 4 bases, with 9 bases between them. The CDR3 has 15 amino acids. The CDR3: CASSERLAGANVLTF. CDR3 nucleotide sequence: TGTGCCAGCAGTGAACGGCTTGCGGGGGCCAACGTCCTGACTTTC.

The chain employs TRBV20-1 and TRBJ2-5; D call uncertain. The CDR3 consists of 13 residues. The germline V gene has CDR1 DFQATT and CDR2 SNEGSKA (reference sequence). V was pared by 2 bases and J by 0 bases, with 7 bases between. This chain's CDR3 is CSARRANQETQYF. CDR3 coding DNA: TGCAGTGCTAGAAGGGCGAACCAAGAGACCCAGTACTTC.

The V and J genes are TRBV3-1 and TRBJ1-1; D gene ambiguous. CDR1 LGHDT and CDR2 YNNKEL come from the germline V gene (reference sequence). Trimming removed 1 base at V and 1 base at J, with 10 bases between. The CDR3 runs 15 residues. The chain's CDR3 is CASSQVGVSNTEAFF. Written as DNA, the CDR3 is TGTGCCAGCAGCCAAGTCGGGGTTTCGAACACTGAAGCTTTCTTT.

This clonotype was seen only a few times. This chain links TRBV6-6 with TRBJ2-5; the D gene is possibly TRBD2 (7 bases). The CDR3 extends over 14 amino acids. V was pared by 7 bases and J by 5 bases, with 17 bases between. Per the germline V gene, CDR1 is MNHNY and CDR2 is SVGAGI (reference sequence). DNA for the CDR3: TGTGCCAGCAAACGGACGGGGGGCTTCGAGACCCAGTACTTC. The encoded protein is CASKRTGGFETQYF.

This clonotype appeared a few times. J is TRBJ2-6 and V is TRBV3-1, with D maybe TRBD1 (5 bases). The CDR3 is 15 amino acids. Trimming stripped 2 bases from V and 2 bases from J, with 7 bases between. Germline assignment: CDR1 LGHDT and CDR2 YNNKEL (reference sequence). In nucleotides, the CDR3 is TGTGCCAGCAGCCAAAGCAGGGCTGGGGCCAACGTCCTGACTTTC. Its protein product is CASSQSRAGANVLTF.

A word on this clonotype: A junction boundary mismatches the germline segment, possibly from a read error. The V and J genes are TRBV3-1 and TRBJ2-7, with TRBD1 as a possible D gene (5 bases). The CDR3 runs to 13 residues. The germline V gene encodes CDR1 LGHDT and CDR2 YNNKEL (reference sequence). The CDR3 sequence is CASGQTGINEQYF. CDR3 in DNA: TGTGCCAGCGGCCAAACAGGAATAAACGAGCAGTACTTC.

This clonotype has more than one count but fewer than ten. This chain links TRBV5-1 with TRBJ2-3, with D perhaps matching TRBD2 (5 bases). This CDR3 region has 12 residues. The V end lost 7 bases, the J end lost 6 bases, and 12 bases lay between the germline ends. From germline, CDR1 is SGHRS and CDR2 YFSETQ. Here the CDR3 DNA reads TGCGCCAGCTCCGAGGGATACGATACGCAGTATTTT. Amino acids: CASSEGYDTQYF.

The rearrangement links TRBV4-3 to TRBJ1-2; D unresolved. Trimming removed 0 bases at V and 6 bases at J, with 11 bases between. There are 14 residues in the CDR3. Looked up from germline, CDR1 is LGHNA and CDR2 is YSLEER. CDR3: CASSQDLGSDGYTF. CDR3 DNA: TGCGCCAGCAGCCAAGATCTGGGCTCGGATGGCTACACCTTC.

In this sample, this clonotype turned up a few times. The V gene is TRBV10-3, the J gene TRBJ1-1, with TRBD1 identical over 7 bases. J gave up 1 base and V 3 bases, and 5 bases lay outside the gene matches. This CDR3 comprises 15 residues. Per germline, CDR1 ENHRY and CDR2 SYGVKD. The CDR3: CAISDRDSPNTEAFF. The DNA of the CDR3 is TGTGCCATCAGTGACCGGGACAGCCCGAACACTGAAGCTTTCTTT.

V and J are TRBV6-2 or TRBV6-3 and TRBJ2-5, with 7 bases identical to TRBD1. The J call could be wrong; TRBJ2-1 is a better fit for the DNA end. Germline V gene data show CDR1 as MNHEY and CDR2 as SVGEGT. This CDR3 contains 17 residues. CDR3 sequence (DNA): TGTGCCAGCAGTTATACAGCCAGACAGGGCTACCAAGAGACCCAGTTCTTC. Translation gives CASSYTARQGYQETQFF.

The chain recombines TRBV4-2 with TRBJ2-5, with 8 bases lining up with TRBD1. Germline CDR1 LGHNA, CDR2 YNFKEQ. With 4 bases clipped from V and 2 bases from J, the junction kept 9 bases outside the gene matches. The CDR3 loop spans 16 amino acids. The CDR3 protein is CASSRGVGQEQETQYF. Here the CDR3 DNA reads TGTGCCAGCAGCCGCGGGGTGGGACAGGAACAAGAGACCCAGTACTTC.

This rearrangement joins TRBV11-3 to TRBJ2-1, with 8 bases identical to TRBD1. CDR1 is SGHNT, CDR2 YENEEA, per germline. CDR3 length: 13 amino acids. Trimming at V came to 4 bases and at J to 7 bases, leaving 3 bases not matched to a gene. The CDR3: CASSWGQVNEQFF. The CDR3 DNA sequence: TGTGCCAGCAGCTGGGGACAGGTGAATGAGCAGTTCTTC.

This clonotype was seen many times. The V and J genes are TRBV6-6 and TRBJ2-3; 8 bases are a match to TRBD2. CDR3 length: 16 amino acids. Trimming cost V 2 bases and J 5 bases; bases outside gene matches: 9. Germline assignment: CDR1 MNHNY and CDR2 SVGAGI (reference sequence). CDR3 protein: CASSYPGGRGEDTQYF. In nucleotides, the CDR3 is TGTGCCAGCAGTTACCCGGGAGGGCGGGGGGAAGATACGCAGTATTTT.

This clonotype has at least ten counts. This chain uses TRBV20-1 with TRBJ1-6; perhaps TRBD1 as D (5 bases). Germline V CDR1 and CDR2: DFQATT, SNEGSKA (reference sequence). This CDR3 is built from 15 residues. V dropped 3 bases and J dropped 7 bases, with 16 bases sitting between them. CDR3 protein: CSARAREGNNSPLHF. The CDR3 DNA sequence: TGCAGTGCTAGGGCCAGGGAGGGAAACAATTCACCCCTCCACTTT.

J is TRBJ2-3 and V is TRBV7-2, with a tentative D call TRBD1 (5 bases). CDR3 length equals 13 residues. Germline CDR1 is SGHTA and CDR2 is FQGNSA. The V end was cut by 3 bases, the J end by 6 bases, with 10 bases between. The CDR3 sequence is CASSFRVGDTQYF. CDR3 nucleotides: TGTGCCAGCAGCTTCAGGGTGGGGGATACGCAGTATTTT.

The sample holds a few counts of this clonotype. The J gene is TRBJ2-7, the V gene TRBV7-2; D is possibly TRBD2 (6 bases). CDR1 and CDR2 from the germline V gene are SGHTA and FQGNSA. The V gene lost 3 bases and the J gene lost 7 bases, with 19 bases spanning the gap. This CDR3 has 15 amino acids. The CDR3 DNA reads as TGTGCCAGCAGCTTCCGCGGCCCGTGGGGGAGGGAGCAGTACTTC. Protein product: CASSFRGPWGREQYF.

In its sample, this clonotype was seen once. The conserved final phenylalanine or tryptophan is absent from the CDR3, which likely points to a read error. The V gene is TRBV30, the J gene TRBJ2-1; 13 bases fit TRBD2. J was trimmed by 2 bases and V by 1 base; bases with no gene match: 8. This CDR3 comprises 18 residues. From germline, CDR1 is GTSNPN and CDR2 SVGIG (reference sequence). The CDR3 spells CAWSGTSGGSATYNEQFL. CDR3 nucleotide sequence: TGTGCCTGGAGTGGGACTAGCGGGGGTTCCGCAACCTACAATGAGCAGTTCTTA.

Regarding this clonotype: Mismatch with germline at one junction end may stem from a read error. This chain connects TRBV5-1 to TRBJ1-1; D is unclear. Germline CDR1 is SGHRS and CDR2 is YFSETQ. This CDR3 is built from 14 residues. The CDR3 DNA is TGCGCAAGCAGCGCCCCTCACCCAAACACTGAAGCTTTCTTT. Its protein is CASSAPHPNTEAFF.

The chain uses TRBV27 and TRBJ2-7, with D hard to call. This CDR3 region has 10 residues. Trimming shortened V by 7 bases and J by 3 bases, and 4 bases separated the two germline ends. Germline CDR1 MNHEY, CDR2 SMNVEV (reference sequence). The CDR3, as DNA: TGTGCCAGCACCCACTACGAGCAGTACTTC. Translation gives CASTHYEQYF.

This clonotype was detected a few times. The rearrangement joins TRBV15 to TRBJ2-5; the D is unclear. V gave up 0 bases and J gave up 4 bases, with 6 bases separating them. Per germline, CDR1 LNHNV and CDR2 YYDKDF (reference sequence). The CDR3 length is 13 residues. CDR3 amino acids: CATSRERGETQYF. The CDR3 DNA follows: TGTGCCACCAGCAGAGAAAGAGGAGAGACCCAGTACTTC.

This clonotype was counted a single time. The chain couples TRBV5-4 to TRBJ2-2; 8 nucleotides match TRBD1. From germline, CDR1 is SGHNT and CDR2 YYREEE (reference sequence). The CDR3 contains 15 residues. Trimming cost V 0 bases and J 7 bases; bases outside gene matches: 5. The CDR3 coding sequence is TGTGCCAGCAGCTTGGGACAGGGGCTTATCGGGGAGCTGTTTTTT. Protein: CASSLGQGLIGELFF.

This clonotype was seen a few times. The chain is built from TRBV10-3 and TRBJ2-5, with D possibly matching TRBD1 (5 bases). Trimming pared 0 bases from V and 1 base from J, leaving 18 bases between. The CDR3 spans 18 residues. Per the germline V gene, CDR1 is ENHRY and CDR2 is SYGVKD. The CDR3 DNA is TGTGCCATCAGTGAGTCGATAATTCAACGCAGGGTCCAAGAGACCCAGTACTTC. Its protein product is CAISESIIQRRVQETQYF.